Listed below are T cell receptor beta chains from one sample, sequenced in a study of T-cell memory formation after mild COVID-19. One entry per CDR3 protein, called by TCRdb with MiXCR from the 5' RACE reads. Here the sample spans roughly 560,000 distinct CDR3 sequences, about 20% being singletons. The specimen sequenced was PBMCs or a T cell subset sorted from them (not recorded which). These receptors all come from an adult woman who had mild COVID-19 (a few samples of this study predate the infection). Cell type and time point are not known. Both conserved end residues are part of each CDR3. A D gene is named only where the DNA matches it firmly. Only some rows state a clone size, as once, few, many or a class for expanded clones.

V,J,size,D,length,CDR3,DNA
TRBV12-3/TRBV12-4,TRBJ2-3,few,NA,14,CASLRTPSTDTQYF,TGTGCCAGTCTCCGGACCCCAAGCACAGATACGCAGTATTTT
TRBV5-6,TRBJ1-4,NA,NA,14,CASSILQGNEKLFF,TGTGCCAGCAGCATTTTACAGGGTAATGAAAAACTGTTTTTT
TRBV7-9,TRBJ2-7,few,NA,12,CASSFGQHEQYF,TGTGCCAGCAGCTTTGGCCAGCACGAGCAGTACTTC
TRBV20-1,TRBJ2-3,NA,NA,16,CSARGRTRGRTDTQYF,TGCAGTGCTAGAGGACGCACGAGGGGCCGCACAGATACGCAGTATTTT
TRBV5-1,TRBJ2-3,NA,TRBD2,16,CASLSGTSGSTDTQYF,TGCGCCAGCCTCTCCGGCACTAGCGGATCCACAGATACGCAGTATTTT
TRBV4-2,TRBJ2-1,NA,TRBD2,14,CASSQAGGPTGWFF,TGTGCCAGCAGCCAAGCGGGGGGGCCGACCGGTTGGTTCTTC
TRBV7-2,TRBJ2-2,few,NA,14,CASSLVGDTGELFF,TGTGCCAGCAGCTTAGTTGGTGACACCGGGGAGCTGTTTTTT
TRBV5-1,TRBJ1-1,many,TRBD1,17,CASSLGDRGRPMTEAFF,TGCGCCAGCAGCCTAGGGGACAGGGGGCGGCCTATGACTGAAGCTTTCTTT
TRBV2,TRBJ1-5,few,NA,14,CASSFGTASQPQHF,TGTGCCAGCAGCTTCGGGACCGCATCGCAGCCCCAGCATTTT
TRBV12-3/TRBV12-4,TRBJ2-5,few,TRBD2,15,CASSLMAGVKETQYF,TGTGCCAGCAGTTTAATGGCGGGGGTCAAAGAGACCCAGTACTTC
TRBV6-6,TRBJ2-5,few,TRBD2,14,CASSYSGGEETQYF,TGTGCCAGCAGTTACTCGGGAGGGGAGGAGACCCAGTACTTC
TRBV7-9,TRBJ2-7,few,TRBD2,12,CASSLAGEKQYF,TGTGCCAGCAGCCTAGCGGGGGAGAAGCAGTACTTC
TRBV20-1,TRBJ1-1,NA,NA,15,CSARYPGRANTEAFF,TGCAGTGCTAGATACCCGGGACGGGCGAACACTGAAGCTTTCTTT
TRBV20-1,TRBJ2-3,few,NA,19,CSARDWAARGHTSTDTQYF,TGCAGTGCTAGAGATTGGGCGGCACGCGGCCATACAAGCACAGATACGCAGTATTTT
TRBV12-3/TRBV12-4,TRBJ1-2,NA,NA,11,CASSLGEGYTF,TGTGCCAGCAGTTTGGGCGAAGGCTACACCTTC
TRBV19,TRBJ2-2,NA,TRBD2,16,CASRWGEAGGTRELFF,TGTGCCAGTAGATGGGGAGAAGCGGGGGGTACCAGGGAGCTGTTTTTT
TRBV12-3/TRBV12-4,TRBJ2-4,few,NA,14,CASSLLGWTNIQYF,TGTGCCAGCAGTTTACTAGGCTGGACAAACATTCAGTACTTC
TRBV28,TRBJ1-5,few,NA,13,CAAKGGINQPQHF,TGTGCCGCCAAGGGGGGGATCAATCAGCCCCAGCATTTT